One and the same sample provided the 28 T cell receptor beta chains below, sequenced in a study of OX40 agonist ivuxolimab in advanced cancers. Data came from immunoSEQ multiplex PCR; TCRdb stores just in-frame clones and leaves some out. This sample has about 33,000 clones, with 60% to 75% found just once. The source was CD4+ or CD8+ T cells sorted from blood, collected in a trial of the OX40 agonist ivuxolimab. These receptors were collected from an adult with an advanced solid tumor such as melanoma, head and neck, liver or kidney cancer.

Ten or more counts support this clone. The chain uses TRBV19 and TRBJ1-6; no clear D. V was pared by 6 bases and J by 7 bases, with 10 bases between. CDR3 length: 13 residues. The germline V gene has CDR1 LNHDA and CDR2 SQIVND (reference sequence). The CDR3 spells CASSNYGNSPLHF. The CDR3 nucleotides are TGTGCCAGTAGCAATTATGGAAATTCACCCCTCCACTTT. Full variable domain (outside the CDR3, taken from reference TRBV19 and TRBJ1-6): DGGITQSPKYLFRKEGQNVTLSCEQNLNHDAMYWYRQDPGQGLRLIYYSQIVNDFQKGDIAEGYSVSREKKESFPLTVTSAQKNPTAFYLCASSNYGNSPLHFGNGTRLTVT.

This rearrangement joins TRBV18 to TRBJ1-2, with TRBD1 identical over 8 bases. CDR1 and CDR2 from the germline V gene are KGHSH and LQKENI. V shed 2 bases, J shed 7 bases, and the junction held 6 bases outside the gene matches. The length of the CDR3 is 14 residues. CDR3 in amino acids: CASSPGQGSSGYTF. The CDR3 DNA is TGTGCCAGCTCACCAGGACAGGGTTCGAGTGGCTACACCTTC.

There are a few counts of this clone. This chain links TRBV10-3 with TRBJ1-2; TRBD1 agrees at 10 bases. The CDR3 consists of 13 residues. Unmatched junction bases numbered 8, after V lost 8 bases and J lost 8 bases. Germline CDR1 ENHRY, CDR2 SYGVKD. This CDR3 is CAIVPGQGFGYTF. DNA of the CDR3: TGTGCCATCGTACCGGGACAGGGGTTCGGCTACACCTTC.

This chain connects TRBV5-1 to TRBJ2-4; 12 nucleotides match TRBD1. CDR1 and CDR2 (germline): SGHRS, YFSETQ. Trimming cost V 0 bases and J 0 bases; bases outside gene matches: 10. This CDR3 has 20 residues. Here the CDR3 reads CASSLEGQGALRIAKNIQYF. In DNA, the CDR3 is TGCGCCAGCAGCTTGGAGGGACAGGGGGCTCTCAGAATAGCCAAAAACATTCAGTACTTC.

The V gene is TRBV30, the J gene TRBJ1-2; D unresolved. The CDR3 contains 14 residues. V was shortened by 4 bases and J by 3 bases, with 15 bases between the two germline ends. In germline, CDR1 is GTSNPN, CDR2 SVGIG (reference sequence). CDR3 bases: TGTGCCTGGATAGGAGCAGGAGGCCACTATGGCTACACCTTC. Protein: CAWIGAGGHYGYTF.

This chain joins TRBV5-1 and TRBJ1-1; 7 nucleotides line up with TRBD1. With 1 base clipped from V and 3 bases from J, the junction kept 6 bases outside the gene matches. The CDR3 runs to 15 residues. Per germline, CDR1 SGHRS and CDR2 YFSETQ. The CDR3 DNA follows: TGCGCCAGCAGCTTGCAGGGGGTGGATTACACTGAAGCTTTCTTT. It specifies CASSLQGVDYTEAFF. Together with reference TRBV5-1 and TRBJ1-1, the CDR3 gives the full variable domain: KAGVTQTPRYLIKTRGQQVTLSCSPISGHRSVSWYQQTPGQGLQFLFEYFSETQRNKGNFPGRFSGRQFSNSRSEMNVSTLELGDSALYLCASSLQGVDYTEAFFGQGTRLTVV.

This clone was seen a few times. The chain joins TRBV9 to TRBJ2-1; TRBD1 aligns across 8 bases. Germline V lookup: CDR1 SGDLS, CDR2 YYNGEE. This CDR3 region has 14 residues. The V gene end was trimmed by 4 bases and the J gene end by 7 bases; junction bases not matched to a gene: 7. The CDR3 here is CASSIRTGWNEQFF. As DNA, the CDR3 is TGTGCCAGCAGCATACGGACAGGGTGGAATGAGCAGTTCTTC.

The chain couples TRBV4-2 to TRBJ2-3; D possibly matches TRBD1 or TRBD2 (5 bases each). CDR1 and CDR2 from the germline V gene are LGHNA and YNFKEQ. The CDR3 runs to 14 residues. Trimming took 4 bases from V and 2 from J, leaving 10 bases between them. CDR3 sequence (DNA): TGTGCCAGCAGCCCTGGGACCATCACAGATACGCAGTATTTT. The encoded protein is CASSPGTITDTQYF.

The table lists this clone with a count of one. The rearrangement joins TRBV9 to TRBJ1-3; TRBD1 agrees at 7 bases. Germline V gene lookup returns CDR1 SGDLS and CDR2 YYNGEE. V lost 3 bases, J lost 8 bases, and 8 bases stayed unmatched. This CDR3 is 14 amino acids long. For the CDR3, the DNA is TGTGCCAGCAGCGCGACAGGGAAAAGGGACACCATATATTTT. Translated: CASSATGKRDTIYF.

This clone qualifies as medium-sized (0.01 to 0.1%). V gene TRBV30 combines with J gene TRBJ2-1; a possible D gene is TRBD1 (5 bases). Germline V gives CDR1 GTSNPN, CDR2 SVGIG (reference sequence). This CDR3 region has 12 residues. Trimming took 0 bases from V and 9 from J, leaving 9 bases between them. In DNA form, the CDR3 reads TGTGCCTGGAGTGTCAAGGGGATTGAGCAGTTCTTC. Translating gives CAWSVKGIEQFF.

This clone was recorded a few times. This sequence joins TRBV29-1 and TRBJ1-5, with 8 nucleotides matching TRBD1. V shed 8 bases and J 0 bases; nucleotides not matched to a gene: 9. Germline V gene lookup returns CDR1 SQVTM and CDR2 ANQGSEA. This CDR3 has 15 amino acids. CDR3 nucleotides: TGCAGCCTCAATCAGGGGGCGAATAGCAATCAGCCCCAGCATTTT. This codes for CSLNQGANSNQPQHF.

The chain is built from TRBV6-1 and TRBJ1-6, with 9 bases lining up with TRBD1. With 5 bases clipped from V and 6 bases from J, the junction kept 5 bases outside the gene matches. Germline loops: CDR1 MNHNS, CDR2 SASEGT. The CDR3 spans 15 residues. The CDR3, as DNA: TGTGCCAGCAGTAGACAGGGGGAGGCTAATTCACCCCTCCACTTT. Residues: CASSRQGEANSPLHF.

The CDR3 nucleotides read TGTGCCAGCTCACCGTATGCTGAGACCCAGTACTTC. The encoded protein is CASSPYAETQYF. This rearrangement joins TRBV18 to TRBJ2-5; the D is unclear. The CDR3 has 12 residues. Germline CDR1 and CDR2: KGHSH and LQKENI. Trimming left V 3 bases short and J 5 bases short, with 7 bases between. Based on the CDR3 plus reference TRBV18 and TRBJ2-5, the full variable domain is NAGVMQNPRHLVRRRGQEARLRCSPMKGHSHVYWYRQLPEEGLKFMVYLQKENIIDESGMPKERFSAEFPKEGPSILRIQQVVRGDSAAYFCASSPYAETQYFGPGTRLLVL.

The chain is built from TRBV7-9 and TRBJ1-1; D is unresolved. Trimming shortened V by 1 base and J by 13 bases, and 10 bases separated the two germline ends. Germline-derived CDR1 and CDR2 are SEHNR and FQNEAQ (reference sequence). The CDR3 runs 11 residues. CDR3 protein: CASSLGRAVFF. The CDR3 nucleotides read TGTGCCAGCAGCTTAGGTCGGGCTGTTTTCTTT.

This clone was counted a single time. This chain joins TRBV7-9 and TRBJ2-1; D is uncertain. There are 12 residues in the CDR3. The V and J ends lost 2 bases and 16 bases respectively, with 15 bases between them. Per the germline V gene, CDR1 is SEHNR and CDR2 is FQNEAQ (reference sequence). The CDR3 coding sequence is TGTGCCAGCAGCTTACAACTCGAAAAACCTTTCTTC. The encoded protein is CASSLQLEKPFF.

This clone is labeled as medium-sized. This chain uses TRBV4-1 with TRBJ1-1, with no clear D. Looked up from germline, CDR1 is MGHRA and CDR2 is YSYEKL. The V end was cut by 3 bases, the J end by 1 base, with 3 bases between. This CDR3 has 12 residues. CDR3 nucleotide sequence: TGCGCCAGCAGCCAGGGGAACACTGAAGCTTTCTTT. This translates into CASSQGNTEAFF.

The genes are TRBV4-1 and TRBJ1-4; D call uncertain. Germline CDR1 reads MGHRA; CDR2 reads YSYEKL. This CDR3 is 17 amino acids long. V was cut by 0 bases and J by 8 bases, with 19 bases left in between. CDR3 in DNA: TGCGCCAGCAGCCAAGATAGGGCACACCGGAGGAAGGAAAAACTGTTTTTT. This encodes CASSQDRAHRRKEKLFF.

The chain has TRBV18 and TRBJ2-5; D remains unclear. This CDR3 is 13 amino acids long. Trimming pared 4 bases from V and 1 base from J, leaving 7 bases between. The germline V gene has CDR1 KGHSH and CDR2 LQKENI. For the CDR3, the DNA is TGTGCCAGCTCACTTGGGTCCCAAGAGACCCAGTACTTC. This translates into CASSLGSQETQYF.

This chain links TRBV5-4 with TRBJ2-6; 12 bases align to TRBD2. The CDR3 is 19 residues long. Germline-derived CDR1 and CDR2 are SGHNT and YYREEE (reference sequence). The V gene end was trimmed by 2 bases and the J gene end by 1 base; junction bases not matched to a gene: 7. The CDR3 DNA reads TGTGCCAGCAGCTTCGGGGCCGGGACTAGCGGGTCTGGGGCCAACGTCCTGACTTTC. Residues: CASSFGAGTSGSGANVLTF.

This chain uses TRBV5-1 with TRBJ2-2; TRBD1 is a possible D gene (7 bases). In germline, CDR1 is SGHRS, CDR2 YFSETQ. The CDR3 totals 12 residues. The V gene lost 9 bases and the J gene lost 7 bases, with 13 bases spanning the gap. The CDR3 region is CATRGDSGELFF. As DNA, the CDR3 is TGCGCCACCAGGGGGGATAGCGGGGAGCTGTTTTTT.

V and J are TRBV4-2 and TRBJ2-2; TRBD2 might be the D (6 bases). V lost 3 bases and J 3 bases, leaving 17 bases between the germline ends. Germline V gene data show CDR1 as LGHNA and CDR2 as YNFKEQ. The CDR3 sequence is 17 residues long. CDR3 nucleotide sequence: TGTGCCAGCAGCCATGGACCTCCCGGCGGGGACACCGGGGAGCTGTTTTTT. Its translation: CASSHGPPGGDTGELFF.

This clone showed up many times. CDR3 sequence reads: CASSLGGGANTEAFF. CDR3 in DNA: TGTGCCAGCAGCTTGGGAGGGGGGGCGAACACTGAAGCTTTCTTT. The rearrangement joins TRBV5-6 to TRBJ1-1; a weak D match, TRBD1 (6 bases). Trimming took off 0 bases at V and 1 base at J, with 10 bases between the two ends. The CDR3 contains 15 residues. CDR1 SGHDT and CDR2 YYEEEE come from the germline V gene.

The genes are TRBV19 and TRBJ1-2; D might be TRBD1 (5 bases). The germline V gene has CDR1 LNHDA and CDR2 SQIVND (reference sequence). The CDR3 is made up of 13 amino acids. Trimming removed 5 bases at V and 3 bases at J, with 10 bases between. The chain's CDR3 is CASSLGPDYGYTF. As DNA, the CDR3 is TGTGCCAGTAGTCTGGGACCGGACTATGGCTACACCTTC.

V is TRBV19 and J is TRBJ1-1; 8 bases map to TRBD1. The V and J ends lost 2 bases and 4 bases, in that order; junction bases with no gene match: 18. Germline V gives CDR1 LNHDA, CDR2 SQIVND (reference sequence). This CDR3 contains 19 residues. The CDR3 is CASSIRGRTGYVEGTEAFF. The CDR3 DNA reads TGTGCCAGTAGTATACGGGGCCGGACAGGGTATGTGGAGGGCACTGAAGCTTTCTTT.

The genes are TRBV7-2 and TRBJ2-1; the D gene could be TRBD1 or TRBD2 (6 bases each). V lost 4 bases, J lost 0 bases, and 13 bases lay in between. This CDR3 is 16 amino acids long. The germline CDR1 and CDR2 sequences are SGHTA and FQGNSA. CDR3 loop: CASSYRAGTSYNEQFF. CDR3 DNA sequence: TGTGCCAGCAGCTACAGGGCGGGGACCTCCTACAATGAGCAGTTCTTC.

The rearrangement uses TRBV2 and TRBJ1-5; 9 nucleotides align to TRBD1. CDR1 and CDR2 (germline): SNHLY, FYNNEI. The CDR3 has 19 amino acids. The J segment lost 2 bases and the V segment lost 6 bases, leaving 17 bases of the junction unmatched. The CDR3 here is CASSELRQGVWGGNQPQHF. As DNA, the CDR3 is TGTGCCAGCAGCGAACTCAGACAGGGGGTATGGGGGGGCAATCAGCCCCAGCATTTT.

The chain couples TRBV19 to TRBJ1-1; 7 bases align to TRBD1. This CDR3 contains 14 residues. Germline V gene lookup returns CDR1 LNHDA and CDR2 SQIVND (reference sequence). With 6 bases clipped from V and 3 bases from J, the junction kept 7 bases outside the gene matches. CDR3 in amino acids: CASRDRPWDTEAFF. CDR3 in DNA: TGTGCCAGTAGGGACAGGCCCTGGGACACTGAAGCTTTCTTT. Full variable domain (missing parts from reference TRBV19 and TRBJ1-1): DGGITQSPKYLFRKEGQNVTLSCEQNLNHDAMYWYRQDPGQGLRLIYYSQIVNDFQKGDIAEGYSVSREKKESFPLTVTSAQKNPTAFYLCASRDRPWDTEAFFGQGTRLTVV.

The chain links TRBV25-1 to TRBJ1-3; tentative D call: TRBD1 (5 bases). The CDR3 has 15 amino acids. Trimming cost V 8 bases and J 0 bases, with 14 bases left between them. From germline, CDR1 is MGHDK and CDR2 SYGVNS. The CDR3 region has the DNA TGTGCCAGCCTCGACGGGGGTTACTCTGGAAACACCATATATTTT. This translates into CASLDGGYSGNTIYF. The variable domain in full, with the rest retrieved from reference TRBV25-1 and TRBJ1-3, is EADIYQTPRYLVIGTGKKITLECSQTMGHDKMYWYQQDPGMELHLIHYSYGVNSTEKGDLSSESTVSRIRTEHFPLTLESARPSHTSQYLCASLDGGYSGNTIYFGEGSWLTVV.